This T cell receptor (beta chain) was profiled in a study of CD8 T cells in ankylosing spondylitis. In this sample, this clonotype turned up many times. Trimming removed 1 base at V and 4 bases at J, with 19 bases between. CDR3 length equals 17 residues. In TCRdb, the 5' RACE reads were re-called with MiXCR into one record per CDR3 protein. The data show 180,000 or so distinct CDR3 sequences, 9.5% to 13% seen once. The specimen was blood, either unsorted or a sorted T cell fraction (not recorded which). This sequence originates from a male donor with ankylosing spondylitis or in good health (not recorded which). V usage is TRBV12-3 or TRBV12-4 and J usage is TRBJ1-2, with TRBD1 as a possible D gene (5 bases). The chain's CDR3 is CASSLGGREVQIYGYTF. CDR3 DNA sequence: TGTGCCAGCAGTTTAGGGGGCAGGGAGGTGCAGATCTATGGCTACACCTTC.